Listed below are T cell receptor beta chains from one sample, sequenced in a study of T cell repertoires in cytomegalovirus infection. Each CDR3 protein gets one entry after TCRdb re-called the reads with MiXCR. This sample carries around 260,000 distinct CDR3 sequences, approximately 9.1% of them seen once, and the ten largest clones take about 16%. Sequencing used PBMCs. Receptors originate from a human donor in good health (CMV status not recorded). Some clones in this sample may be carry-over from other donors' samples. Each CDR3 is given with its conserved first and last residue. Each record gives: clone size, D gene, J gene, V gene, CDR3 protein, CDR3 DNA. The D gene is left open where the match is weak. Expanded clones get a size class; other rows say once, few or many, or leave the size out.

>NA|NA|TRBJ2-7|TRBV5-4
CASSPRGGSYEQYF
TGTGCCAGCAGCCCGAGGGGGGGATCCTACGAGCAGTACTTC
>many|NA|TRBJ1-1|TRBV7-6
CASSLAASTEAFF
TGTGCCAGCAGCTTAGCGGCGAGCACTGAAGCTTTCTTT
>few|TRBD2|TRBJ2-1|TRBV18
CASPAPGTSANNEQFF
TGTGCCAGCCCTGCTCCCGGGACTAGCGCGAACAATGAGCAGTTCTTC
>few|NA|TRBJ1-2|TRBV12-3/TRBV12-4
CASSLGRRISYTF
TGTGCCAGCAGCCTGGGACGGCGGATAAGCTACACCTTC
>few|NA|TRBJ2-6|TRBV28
CASSPPPTGTGANVLTF
TGTGCCAGCAGTCCCCCCCCTACCGGGACCGGGGCCAACGTCCTGACTTTC
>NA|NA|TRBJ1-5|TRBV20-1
CSAREGRSGQPQHF
TGCAGTGCTAGAGAGGGGCGGTCTGGTCAGCCCCAGCATTTT
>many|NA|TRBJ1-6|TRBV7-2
CASSPETGLRSPLHF
TGTGCCAGCAGCCCAGAAACGGGACTCCGTTCACCCCTCCACTTT
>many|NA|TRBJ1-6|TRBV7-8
CASSLGGDSPLHF
TGTGCCAGCAGCTTGGGCGGAGATTCACCCCTCCACTTT
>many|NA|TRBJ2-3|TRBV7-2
CASSPTSGDTQYF
TGTGCCAGCAGCCCCACGAGCGGGGATACGCAGTATTTT
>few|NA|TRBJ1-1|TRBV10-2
CASTPRTMETEAFF
TGCGCCAGCACCCCGCGGACAATGGAAACTGAAGCTTTCTTT
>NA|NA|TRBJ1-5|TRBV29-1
CSVVEGVNQPQHF
TGCAGCGTTGTTGAAGGGGTAAATCAGCCCCAGCATTTT
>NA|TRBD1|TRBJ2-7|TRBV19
CASSIGGTGDHEQYF
TGTGCCAGTAGTATAGGGGGGACAGGGGATCACGAGCAGTACTTC
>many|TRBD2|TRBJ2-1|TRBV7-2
CASSLEGLAVREQFF
TGTGCCAGCAGCTTGGAAGGCCTAGCGGTTAGGGAGCAGTTCTTC
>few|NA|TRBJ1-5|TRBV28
CASSLWGGDGQPQHF
TGTGCCAGCAGTTTATGGGGCGGGGACGGTCAGCCCCAGCATTTT
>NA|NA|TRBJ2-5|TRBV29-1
CSVPTGVQMETQYF
TGCAGCGTTCCGACGGGGGTCCAAATGGAGACCCAGTACTTC
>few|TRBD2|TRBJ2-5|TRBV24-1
CATSEGREETQYF
TGTGCCACCAGTGAGGGGAGGGAGGAGACCCAGTACTTC
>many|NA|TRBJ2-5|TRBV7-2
CASSSDVGETQYF
TGTGCCAGCAGCTCGGACGTGGGGGAGACCCAGTACTTC
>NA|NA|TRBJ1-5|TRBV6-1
CASSPDAFNQPQHF
TGTGCCAGCAGCCCGGATGCCTTCAATCAGCCCCAGCATTTT
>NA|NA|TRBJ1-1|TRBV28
CASSPHGGVRTEAFF
TGTGCCAGCAGTCCCCACGGAGGGGTTCGGACTGAAGCTTTCTTT
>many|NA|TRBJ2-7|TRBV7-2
CASSLAMGAGNYEQYF
TGTGCCAGCAGCTTAGCAATGGGGGCGGGGAACTACGAGCAGTACTTC
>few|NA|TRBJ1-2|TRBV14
CASSPREDYGYTF
TGTGCCAGCAGCCCTCGTGAAGACTATGGCTACACCTTC
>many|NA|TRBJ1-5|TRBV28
CASRPGNGNQPQHF
TGTGCCAGCAGACCGGGAAACGGGAATCAGCCCCAGCATTTT
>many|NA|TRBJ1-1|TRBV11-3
CASSLHPGAPTEAFF
TGTGCCAGCAGCCTCCACCCAGGGGCACCCACTGAAGCTTTCTTT
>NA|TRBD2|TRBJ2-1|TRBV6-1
CASSEAPGLAAYNEQFF
TGTGCCAGCAGTGAAGCGCCGGGACTAGCGGCCTACAATGAGCAGTTCTTC
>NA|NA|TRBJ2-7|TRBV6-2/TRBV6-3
CASNFYRGYEQYF
TGTGCCAGCAACTTTTACCGGGGCTACGAGCAGTACTTC
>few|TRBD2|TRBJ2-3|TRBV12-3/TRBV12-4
CASSQGTSGPNTQYF
TGTGCCAGCAGTCAGGGGACTAGCGGCCCTAATACGCAGTATTTT
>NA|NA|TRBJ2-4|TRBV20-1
CSANLDLAENIQYF
TGCAGTGCTAATCTAGATCTTGCCGAAAACATTCAGTACTTC
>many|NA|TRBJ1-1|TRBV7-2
CASSPRAEAFF
TGTGCCAGCAGCCCCCGCGCTGAAGCTTTCTTT
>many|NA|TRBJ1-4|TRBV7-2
CASSFSTNEKLFF
TGTGCCAGCAGCTTTTCAACTAATGAAAAACTGTTTTTT
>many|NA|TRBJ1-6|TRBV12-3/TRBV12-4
CASRSGVNSPLHF
TGTGCCAGCAGGTCCGGGGTTAATTCACCCCTCCACTTT
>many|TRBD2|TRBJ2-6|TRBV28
CASSPPGGSGANVLTF
TGTGCCAGCAGTCCCCCGGGGGGCTCTGGGGCCAACGTCCTGACTTTC
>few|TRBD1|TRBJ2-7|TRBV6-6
CASSYSTGQGIPPYEQYF
TGTGCCAGCAGTTACTCGACAGGACAGGGGATTCCACCCTACGAGCAGTACTTC
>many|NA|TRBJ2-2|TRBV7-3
CASSAGLPNTGELFF
TGTGCCAGCAGCGCGGGGCTACCGAACACCGGGGAGCTGTTTTTT
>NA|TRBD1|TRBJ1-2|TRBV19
CASNPLRDRAREGYGYTF
TGTGCCAGCAATCCCCTCCGGGACAGGGCCCGGGAAGGCTATGGCTACACCTTC
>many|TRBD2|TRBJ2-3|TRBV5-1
CASSSGLAADTQYF
TGCGCCAGCAGTTCTGGACTAGCTGCAGATACGCAGTATTTT
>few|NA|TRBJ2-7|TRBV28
CASNPAPIEHEQYF
TGTGCCAGCAACCCGGCCCCCATCGAGCACGAGCAGTACTTC
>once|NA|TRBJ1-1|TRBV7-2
CASSFAGWTEAFF
TGTGCCAGCAGCTTCGCGGGTTGGACTGAAGCTTTCTTT
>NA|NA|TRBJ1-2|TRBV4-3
CASSQDRGAYGYTF
TGCGCCAGCAGCCAAGATCGCGGGGCTTATGGCTACACCTTT
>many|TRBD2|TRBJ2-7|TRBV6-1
CASRVTTSGSYEQYF
TGTGCCAGCAGGGTAACTACTAGCGGGAGCTACGAGCAGTACTTC
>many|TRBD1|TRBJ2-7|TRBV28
CASRTTGAYEQYF
TGTGCCAGCAGGACGACAGGGGCCTACGAGCAGTACTTC
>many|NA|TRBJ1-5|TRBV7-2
CASSLSGGQPQHF
TGTGCCAGCAGCTTATCTGGGGGCCAGCCCCAGCATTTT
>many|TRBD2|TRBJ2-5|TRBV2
CASPRTSAETQYF
TGTGCCAGCCCTCGGACTAGCGCAGAGACCCAGTACTTC
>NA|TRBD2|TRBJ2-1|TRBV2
CASSERPGTGGF
TGTGCCAGCAGTGAACGTCCCGGGACGGGGGGCTTC
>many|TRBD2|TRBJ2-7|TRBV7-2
CASSGTLAGGPGSYEQYF
TGTGCCAGCAGCGGTACTCTAGCGGGAGGACCAGGCTCCTACGAGCAGTACTTC
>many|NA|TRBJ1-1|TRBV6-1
CASTRMNTEAFF
TGTGCCAGCACTAGGATGAACACTGAAGCTTTCTTT
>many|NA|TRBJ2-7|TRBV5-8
CASSLELAVGYEQYF
TGTGCCAGCAGCTTGGAGCTAGCTGTGGGTTACGAGCAGTACTTC